This T cell receptor beta chain was recorded in a study of cytomegalovirus exposure and HLA in healthy donors. This clone was counted once. Its specificity is unknown. Data came from immunoSEQ multiplex PCR; TCRdb stores just in-frame clones and leaves some out. The sample records fewer than 150,000 clones, more than 75% being singletons. General observations from the study: It was confirmed in vitro that a few of the CMV-associated chains were specific for CMV antigens. The classifier, whose performance was assessed in both the original and validation cohorts, reportedly diagnosed cytomegalovirus status with high specificity and sensitivity.

The sequenced material came from PBMCs. The TCR sequence derives from a man between 18 and 35 years old in good health and CMV-seropositive.

The CDR3 here is CASSYSRQNPSYEQYF. The CDR3 DNA is TGTGCCAGCAGTTACTCGAGACAGAATCCCTCCTACGAGCAGTACTTC. This chain connects TRBV6-5 to TRBJ2-7; perhaps TRBD1 as D (5 bases). Germline V gene data show CDR1 as MNHEY and CDR2 as SVGAGI. The CDR3 length is 16 residues. The V gene lost 0 bases and the J gene lost 0 bases, with 12 bases spanning the gap.